In this sample, the clone carrying this T cell receptor (beta chain) turned up once. The target antigen is unknown. Other DNA sequences in the sample encode the same CDR3. The length of the CDR3 is 15 residues. The V segment lost 4 bases and the J segment 4 bases; nucleotides outside the gene matches: 6. Germline lookup yields CDR1 SGHRS and CDR2 YFSETQ. The data belong to a study of T cell responses to AZD1222 COVID-19 vaccine. Only in-frame clones appear in the TCRdb table, and some are missing; sequencing was by immunoSEQ multiplex PCR. The sample lists some 180,000 clones, just over 90% occurring once. Study-level findings and limits: Spike-specific TCR repertoires showed rising breadth and depth after two AZD1222 doses.

The sequence came from an adult who received the AZD1222 COVID-19 vaccine. This rearrangement joins TRBV5-1 to TRBJ2-5, with 11 bases that match TRBD2. This specimen consisted of peripheral blood, obtained 28 days after the second AZD1222 dose. As DNA, the CDR3 is TGCGCCAGCAGCCCCTTAGCGGGGGGGCGAGAGACCCAGTACTTC. Amino acids: CASSPLAGGRETQYF.